The clone carrying this T cell receptor (beta chain) was observed at least ten times. Antigen unknown. These data come from a study of T cells in Graves' hyperthyroidism and ophthalmopathy. The study, taken as a whole, reports: A model of 13 V-J pairs discriminated ophthalmopathy from stable hyperthyroidism.

Regions amplified from RNA transcripts were the TCR beta CDR3 regions. With the HTBI primer set, the TCR CDR3 went through a first round of RT-PCR. A single record per CDR3 protein comes from TCRdb applying MiXCR to the multiplex PCR reads. The sample holds about 400,000 distinct CDR3 sequences; approximately 16% are singletons and the top ten take about 21%. V shed 6 bases and J shed 6 bases, with 15 bases lying between them. The germline CDR1 and CDR2 sequences are DFQATT and SNEGSKA (reference sequence). The CDR3 length is 13 residues. The rearrangement joins TRBV20-1 to TRBJ2-1, with TRBD1 as a possible D gene (5 bases). Sequenced: blood. The sequence was collected from a woman aged 60-70 years with Graves' ophthalmopathy. The CDR3 nucleotides read TGCAGTGCCCCCCGTGACAGCTCCAATGAGCAGTTCTTC. Its protein is CSAPRDSSNEQFF.